The 5 T cell receptor beta chains given below trace back to one sample, sequenced in a study of T cells in Graves' hyperthyroidism and ophthalmopathy. It was RNA transcripts that yielded the amplified TCR beta CDR3 regions. First-round RT-PCR targeting the TCR CDR3 was performed with the HTBI primer set. TCRdb re-analysed the multiplex PCR reads in MiXCR, keeping a single row per CDR3 protein. The sample contains 500,000 to 750,000 distinct CDR3 sequences, more than 13% of which appear only once. Sequencing was performed on blood. These receptors originate from a woman younger than 30 with Graves' ophthalmopathy.

This clonotype has ten or more counts. The chain has TRBV28 and TRBJ2-1; 7 bases are a match to TRBD2. The J segment lost 8 bases and the V segment lost 2 bases, leaving 24 bases of the junction unmatched. Per the germline V gene, CDR1 is MDHEN and CDR2 is SYDVKM. The CDR3 runs 20 residues. The CDR3 is CASSLPLGFNLAADVDEQFF. The DNA for the CDR3 is TGTGCCAGCAGTTTACCCTTGGGGTTCAACCTAGCGGCAGATGTGGATGAGCAGTTCTTC.

This clonotype appeared a single time. The chain couples TRBV12-3 or TRBV12-4 to TRBJ2-2, with 14 bases lining up with TRBD2. Losses at the gene ends were 6 bases for V and 6 bases for J; bases not matched to a gene: 3. CDR3 length equals 15 residues. The DNA of the CDR3 is TGTGCCAGCAGCGGGACTAGCGGGAGATCCGGGGAGCTGTTTTTT. This gives the protein CASSGTSGRSGELFF.

This clonotype was observed a handful of times. The rearrangement links TRBV7-8 to TRBJ1-2; unclear D gene. Trimming removed 5 bases from V and 3 bases from J, with 10 bases in between. CDR1 and CDR2 from the germline V gene are SGHVS and FQNEAQ. This CDR3 region has 13 residues. CDR3 DNA sequence: TGTGCCAGCAGCCCCGGGGTTTACTATGGCTACACCTTC. Translating it yields CASSPGVYYGYTF.

This clonotype was observed at least ten times. The genes are TRBV7-2 and TRBJ2-7, with 15 bases aligning to TRBD2. Germline V lookup: CDR1 SGHTA, CDR2 FQGNSA. The CDR3 is 16 residues long. Trimming took 8 bases from V and 4 from J; bases not matched to a gene: 9. CDR3 residues: CASDQGGTSGRYEQYF. The CDR3 nucleotides are TGTGCCAGCGATCAGGGGGGGACTAGCGGGAGGTACGAGCAGTACTTC.

The chain carries TRBV29-1 and TRBJ2-1; D unclear. Germline V gene sequence: CDR1 SQVTM, CDR2 ANQGSEA. There are 17 residues in the CDR3. The V end lost 0 bases, the J end lost 4 bases, and 19 bases lay between the germline ends. The CDR3: CSVEDLGGRNAYNEQFF. The CDR3 nucleotides read TGCAGCGTTGAAGATCTCGGCGGACGAAACGCATACAATGAGCAGTTCTTC.